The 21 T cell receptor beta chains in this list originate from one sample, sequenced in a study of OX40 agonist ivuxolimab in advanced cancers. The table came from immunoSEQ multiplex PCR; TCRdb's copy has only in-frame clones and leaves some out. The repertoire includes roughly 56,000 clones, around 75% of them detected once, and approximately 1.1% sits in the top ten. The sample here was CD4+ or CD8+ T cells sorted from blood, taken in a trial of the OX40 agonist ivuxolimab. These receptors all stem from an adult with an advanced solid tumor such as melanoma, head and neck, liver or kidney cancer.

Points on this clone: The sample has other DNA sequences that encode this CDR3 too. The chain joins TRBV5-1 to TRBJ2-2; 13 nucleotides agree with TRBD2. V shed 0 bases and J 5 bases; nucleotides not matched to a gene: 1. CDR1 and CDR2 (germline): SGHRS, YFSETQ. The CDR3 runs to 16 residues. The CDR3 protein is CASSLGLAGGTGELFF. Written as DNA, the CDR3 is TGCGCCAGCAGCTTGGGACTAGCGGGAGGAACCGGGGAGCTGTTTTTT.

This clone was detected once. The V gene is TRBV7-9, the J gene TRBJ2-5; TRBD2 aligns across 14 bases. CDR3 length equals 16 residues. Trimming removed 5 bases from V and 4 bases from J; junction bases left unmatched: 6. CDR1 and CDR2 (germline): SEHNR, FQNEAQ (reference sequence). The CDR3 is CASSRFGLAGGETQYF. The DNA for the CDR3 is TGTGCCAGCAGCCGCTTCGGACTAGCGGGAGGAGAGACCCAGTACTTC.

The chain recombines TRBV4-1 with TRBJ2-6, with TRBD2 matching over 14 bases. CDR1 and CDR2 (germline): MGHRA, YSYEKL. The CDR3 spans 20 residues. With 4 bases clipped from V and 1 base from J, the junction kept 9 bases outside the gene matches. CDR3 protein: CASSRLPGLAGASGANVLTF. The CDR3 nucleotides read TGCGCCAGCAGCCGCCTACCGGGACTAGCGGGAGCGTCTGGGGCCAACGTCCTGACTTTC.

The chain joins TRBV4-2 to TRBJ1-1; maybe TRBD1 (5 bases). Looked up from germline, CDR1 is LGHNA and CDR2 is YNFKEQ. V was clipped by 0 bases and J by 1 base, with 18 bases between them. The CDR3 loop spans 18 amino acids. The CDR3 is CASSQDTAGKRENTEAFF. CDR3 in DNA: TGTGCCAGCAGCCAAGATACGGCAGGGAAGAGGGAGAACACTGAAGCTTTCTTT.

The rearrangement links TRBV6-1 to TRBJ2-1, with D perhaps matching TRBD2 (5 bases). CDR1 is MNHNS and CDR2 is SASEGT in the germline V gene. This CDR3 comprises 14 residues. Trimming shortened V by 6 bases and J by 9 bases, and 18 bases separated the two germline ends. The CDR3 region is CASSAQLDRSEQFF. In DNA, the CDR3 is TGTGCCAGCAGCGCCCAACTAGATAGGAGTGAGCAGTTCTTC.

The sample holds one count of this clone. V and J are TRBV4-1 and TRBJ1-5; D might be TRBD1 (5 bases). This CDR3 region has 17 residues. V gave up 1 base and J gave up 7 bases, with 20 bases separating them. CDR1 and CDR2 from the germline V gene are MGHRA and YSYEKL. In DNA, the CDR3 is TGCGCCAGCAGCCAAGTATTCCCTCGAGGGGCCGAGCAGCCCCAGCATTTT. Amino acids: CASSQVFPRGAEQPQHF.

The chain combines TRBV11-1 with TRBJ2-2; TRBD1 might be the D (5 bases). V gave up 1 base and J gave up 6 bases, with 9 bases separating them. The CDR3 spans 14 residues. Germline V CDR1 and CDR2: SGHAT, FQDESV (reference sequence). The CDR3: CASSLGTTPGELFF. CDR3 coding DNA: TGTGCCAGCAGCTTAGGGACAACCCCCGGGGAGCTGTTTTTT.

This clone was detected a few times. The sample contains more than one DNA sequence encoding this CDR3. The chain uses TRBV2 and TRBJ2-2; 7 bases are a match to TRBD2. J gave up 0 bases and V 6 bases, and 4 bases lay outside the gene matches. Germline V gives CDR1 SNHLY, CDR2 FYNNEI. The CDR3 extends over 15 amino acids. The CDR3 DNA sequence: TGTGCCAGCAGATTGACTAGCTCGAACACCGGGGAGCTGTTTTTT. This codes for CASRLTSSNTGELFF. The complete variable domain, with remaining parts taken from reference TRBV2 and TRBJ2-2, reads EPEVTQTPSHQVTQMGQEVILRCVPISNHLYFYWYRQILGQKVEFLVSFYNNEISEKSEIFDDQFSVERPDGSNFTLKIRSTKLEDSAMYFCASRLTSSNTGELFFGEGSRLTVL.

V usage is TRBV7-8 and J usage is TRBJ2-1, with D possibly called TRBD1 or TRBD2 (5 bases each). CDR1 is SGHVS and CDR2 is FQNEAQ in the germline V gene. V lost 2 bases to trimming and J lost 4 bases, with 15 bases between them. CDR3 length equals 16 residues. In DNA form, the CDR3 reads TGTGCCAGCAGCTTAATCCAGGGAGTTTCGTACAATGAGCAGTTCTTC. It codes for CASSLIQGVSYNEQFF.

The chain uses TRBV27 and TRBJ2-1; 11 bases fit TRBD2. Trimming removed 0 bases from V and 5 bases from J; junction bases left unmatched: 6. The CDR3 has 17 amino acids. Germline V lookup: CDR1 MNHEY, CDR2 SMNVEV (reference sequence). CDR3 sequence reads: CASSLSHASGRNNEQFF. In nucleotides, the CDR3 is TGTGCCAGCAGTTTATCGCATGCTAGCGGGAGGAACAATGAGCAGTTCTTC.

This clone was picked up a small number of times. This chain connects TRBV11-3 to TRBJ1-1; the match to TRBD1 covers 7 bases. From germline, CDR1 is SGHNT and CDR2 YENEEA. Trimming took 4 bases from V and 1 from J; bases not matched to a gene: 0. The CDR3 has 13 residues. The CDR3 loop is CASSWTGNTEAFF. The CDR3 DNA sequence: TGTGCCAGCAGCTGGACAGGGAACACTGAAGCTTTCTTT.

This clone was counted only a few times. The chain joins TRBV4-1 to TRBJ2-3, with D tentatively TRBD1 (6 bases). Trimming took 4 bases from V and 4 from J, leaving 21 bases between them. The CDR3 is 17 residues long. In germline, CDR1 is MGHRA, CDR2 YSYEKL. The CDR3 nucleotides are TGCGCCAGCAGCCGTCTCCCCAGGGGCTGGGGCGCAGATACGCAGTATTTT. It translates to CASSRLPRGWGADTQYF.

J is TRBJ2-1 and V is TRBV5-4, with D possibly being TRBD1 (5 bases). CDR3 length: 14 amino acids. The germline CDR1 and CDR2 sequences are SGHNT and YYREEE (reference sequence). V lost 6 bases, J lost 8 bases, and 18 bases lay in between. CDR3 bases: TGTGCCAGCACCGGCTTATGGGAAGGGGATGAGCAGTTCTTC. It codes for CASTGLWEGDEQFF.

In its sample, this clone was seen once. As DNA, the CDR3 is TGCAGCGTTGTTTCGGGGACAGGGGTTTCCTACGAGCAGTACTTC. Translating gives CSVVSGTGVSYEQYF. The chain is built from TRBV29-1 and TRBJ2-7; 10 positions agree with TRBD1. V was pared by 4 bases and J by 1 base, with 7 bases of the junction left unmatched. The CDR3 extends over 15 amino acids. Per germline, CDR1 SQVTM and CDR2 ANQGSEA.

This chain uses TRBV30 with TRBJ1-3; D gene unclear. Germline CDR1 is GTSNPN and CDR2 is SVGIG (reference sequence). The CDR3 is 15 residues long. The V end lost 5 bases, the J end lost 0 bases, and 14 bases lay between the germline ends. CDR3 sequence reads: CAWAPLEPSGNTIYF. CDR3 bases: TGTGCCTGGGCTCCACTAGAACCCTCTGGAAACACCATATATTTT.

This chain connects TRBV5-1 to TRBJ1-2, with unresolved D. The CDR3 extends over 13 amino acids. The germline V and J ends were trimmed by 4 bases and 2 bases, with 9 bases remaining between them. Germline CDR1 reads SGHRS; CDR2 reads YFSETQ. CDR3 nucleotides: TGCGCCAGCAGCGGGAGTATAAACTATGGCTACACCTTC. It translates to CASSGSINYGYTF.

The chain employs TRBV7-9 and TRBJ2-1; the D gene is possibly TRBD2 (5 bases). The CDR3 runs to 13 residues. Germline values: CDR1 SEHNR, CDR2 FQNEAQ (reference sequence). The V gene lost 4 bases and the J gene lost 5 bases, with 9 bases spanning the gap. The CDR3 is CASSWDSDNEQFF. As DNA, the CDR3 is TGTGCCAGCAGCTGGGATAGCGACAATGAGCAGTTCTTC.

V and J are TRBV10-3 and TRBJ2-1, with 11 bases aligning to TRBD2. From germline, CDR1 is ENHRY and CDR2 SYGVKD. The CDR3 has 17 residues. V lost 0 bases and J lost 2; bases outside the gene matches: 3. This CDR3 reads CAISESLAGGTYNEQFF. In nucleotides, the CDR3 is TGTGCCATCAGTGAGTCGCTAGCGGGGGGAACCTACAATGAGCAGTTCTTC.

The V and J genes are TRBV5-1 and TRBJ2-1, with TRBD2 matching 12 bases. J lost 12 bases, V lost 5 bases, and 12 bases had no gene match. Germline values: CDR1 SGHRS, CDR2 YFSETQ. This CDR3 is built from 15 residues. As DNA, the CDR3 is TGCGCCAGCAGATCCTCTAGCGGGGGGGCAGACTTGCAGTTCTTC. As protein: CASRSSSGGADLQFF.

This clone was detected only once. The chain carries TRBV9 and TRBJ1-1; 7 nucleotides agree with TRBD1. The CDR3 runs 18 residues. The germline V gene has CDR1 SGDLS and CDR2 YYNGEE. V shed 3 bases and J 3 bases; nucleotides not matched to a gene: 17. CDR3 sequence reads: CASSAAGQGERMDTEAFF. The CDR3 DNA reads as TGTGCCAGCAGCGCGGCGGGGCAGGGGGAGAGGATGGACACTGAAGCTTTCTTT.

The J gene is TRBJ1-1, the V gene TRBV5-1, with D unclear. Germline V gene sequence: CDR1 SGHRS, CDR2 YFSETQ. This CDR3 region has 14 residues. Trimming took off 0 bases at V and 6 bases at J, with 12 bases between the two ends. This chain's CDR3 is CASSLAVGIPEAFF. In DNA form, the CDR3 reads TGCGCCAGCAGCTTGGCGGTGGGTATCCCTGAAGCTTTCTTT.